The 32 T cell receptor beta chains in this list originate from one sample, sequenced in a study of breast tumors, draining lymph nodes, adjacent tissues. TCRdb recomputed calls from the multiplex PCR reads with MiXCR, one row per CDR3 protein. The repertoire has about 180,000 distinct CDR3 sequences, 25% to 40% of them found once; the top ten carry 3.8%. The lymph nodes were axillary draining lymph nodes from breast cancer patients. Material for sequencing was axillary lymph node tissue. The source of these receptors is a female donor with breast cancer. Some clones in this sample may be carry-over from other donors' samples.

The sample holds many counts of this clonotype. A much larger clone is a single base away; this may be a read error. V gene TRBV20-1 combines with J gene TRBJ1-2, with unresolved D. Germline V gives CDR1 DFQATT, CDR2 SNEGSKA (reference sequence). The CDR3 is made up of 12 amino acids. CDR3 region: CSARDLLYGSTF. For the CDR3, the DNA is TGCAGTGCTAGAGATCTCTTGTATGGCTCCACCTTC.

This clonotype was observed a few times. A much larger clone is a single base away; this may be a read error. In DNA, the CDR3 is TGTGCCAGCAGCCACCTCTCTCCCCCCTACGAGCAGTCCTTC. Translating gives CASSHLSPPYEQSF. The rearrangement joins TRBV14 to TRBJ2-7; D unresolved. Germline V gives CDR1 SGHDN, CDR2 FVKESK. CDR3 size: 14 residues. Full variable domain (rest looked up from reference TRBV14 and TRBJ2-7): EAGVTQFPSHSVIEKGQTVTLRCDPISGHDNLYWYRRVMGKEIKFLLHFVKESKQDESGMPNNRFLAERTGGTYSTLKVQPAELEDSGVYFCASSHLSPPYEQSFGPGTRLTVT.

This clonotype was seen a few times. Just one base apart from a much larger clone, this may be a read error. V gene TRBV9 combines with J gene TRBJ2-5; 11 positions match TRBD2. This CDR3 spans 17 amino acids. Per germline, CDR1 SGDLS and CDR2 YYNGEE. J was trimmed by 7 bases and V by 4 bases; bases with no gene match: 15. As DNA, the CDR3 is TGTGCCAGCAGCCCGAAGGGGTTAGCGGGGGGGAGAGCGACCCAGTACTTC. This encodes CASSPKGLAGGRATQYF.

This clonotype appeared many times. The V and J genes are TRBV18 and TRBJ2-7; D is possibly TRBD2 (7 bases). V was cut by 5 bases and J by 0 bases, with 14 bases left in between. Per germline, CDR1 KGHSH and CDR2 LQKENI. This CDR3 contains 15 residues. This CDR3 reads CASSGGGPSSYEQYF. CDR3 DNA: TGTGCCAGCTCAGGGGGGGGCCCGAGCTCCTACGAGCAGTACTTC. The full variable domain, completed using reference TRBV18 and TRBJ2-7, is NAGVMQNPRHLVRRRGQEARLRCSPMKGHSHVYWYRQLPEEGLKFMVYLQKENIIDESGMPKERFSAEFPKEGPSILRIQQVVRGDSAAYFCASSGGGPSSYEQYFGPGTRLTVT.

Comment on this clonotype: The CDR3 carries no conserved terminal phenylalanine or tryptophan, so it likely arises from a read error. The DNA is omitted, as the CDR3 cannot be located on it reliably, and the CDR3 follows TCRdb's listing. This chain uses TRBV20-1 with TRBJ2-5; the table's D call, TRBD1, has no DNA check behind it. The CDR3 adds up to 15 amino acids, both ends counted. Germline V gives CDR1 DFQATT, CDR2 SNEGSKA (reference sequence). The CDR3 here is CSAITGVGYGYTFGS.

The table lists this clonotype with many counts. Here the CDR3 reads CASSVTRGSEQFF. CDR3 in DNA: TGTGCCAGTAGTGTGACTAGGGGGAGTGAGCAGTTCTTC. V is TRBV19 and J is TRBJ2-1; D may be TRBD1 or TRBD2 (6 bases each). Germline lookup yields CDR1 LNHDA and CDR2 SQIVND (reference sequence). V lost 5 bases to trimming and J lost 9 bases, with 14 bases between them. CDR3 length: 13 amino acids. The full variable domain, rest sourced from reference TRBV19 and TRBJ2-1, is DGGITQSPKYLFRKEGQNVTLSCEQNLNHDAMYWYRQDPGQGLRLIYYSQIVNDFQKGDIAEGYSVSREKKESFPLTVTSAQKNPTAFYLCASSVTRGSEQFFGPGTRLTVL.

This clonotype turned up a few times. Since a much larger clone is just one base distant, this may be a read error. The CDR3 DNA reads TGTGCCAGCACCCTCTTCGGGTCGCTACATCTCTTGAGCCCCTACAATGAGCAGTTCTTC. This codes for CASTLFGSLHLLSPYNEQFF. The chain is built from TRBV7-8 and TRBJ2-1; D is undetermined. Germline V gives CDR1 SGHVS, CDR2 FQNEAQ. The CDR3 is 20 amino acids. Deletions cut 7 bases from V and 2 bases from J, with 30 bases between.

This clonotype was seen ten or more times. V gene TRBV2 combines with J gene TRBJ2-5; unclear D gene. The V gene lost 4 bases and the J gene lost 2 bases, with 14 bases spanning the gap. This CDR3 comprises 15 residues. Germline CDR1 SNHLY, CDR2 FYNNEI. The CDR3 coding sequence is TGTGCCAGCAGTGCCCGCCTCCAGGAGCAAGAGACCCAGTACTTC. This gives the protein CASSARLQEQETQYF.

This clonotype was recorded only once. This rearrangement joins TRBV4-1 to TRBJ2-2; D gene ambiguous. CDR1 is MGHRA and CDR2 is YSYEKL in the germline V gene. This CDR3 region has 11 residues. The V and J ends lost 0 bases and 11 bases respectively, with 4 bases between them. This chain's CDR3 is CASSQDRELFF. In nucleotides, the CDR3 is TGCGCCAGCAGCCAAGACCGAGAGCTGTTTTTT.

This clonotype was detected only once. The genes are TRBV2 and TRBJ2-1; tentatively, D is TRBD1 or TRBD2 (5 bases each). In germline, CDR1 is SNHLY, CDR2 FYNNEI. Trimming left V 10 bases short and J 6 bases short, with 19 bases between. CDR3 length: 14 residues. Here the CDR3 reads CANGEGPPSNEQFF. The CDR3 DNA reads as TGTGCCAACGGTGAGGGACCGCCGTCCAATGAGCAGTTCTTC.

This clonotype came up many times. The chain employs TRBV6-5 and TRBJ1-5, with D unresolved. With 0 bases removed from V and 6 bases from J, the gap between germline ends came to 12 bases. This CDR3 spans 15 amino acids. Germline assignment: CDR1 MNHEY and CDR2 SVGAGI. The chain's CDR3 is CASSYSREGGQPQHF. CDR3 nucleotide sequence: TGTGCCAGCAGTTACTCGAGGGAGGGAGGTCAGCCCCAGCATTTT.

This clonotype was found many times. The chain recombines TRBV6-6 with TRBJ1-3; TRBD1 might be the D (5 bases). The CDR3 sequence is 15 residues long. Trimming stripped 3 bases from V and 4 bases from J, with 13 bases between. CDR1 and CDR2 (germline): MNHNY, SVGAGI (reference sequence). This CDR3 reads CASSYGQGPGNTIYF. The CDR3 region has the DNA TGTGCCAGCAGTTATGGGCAGGGCCCAGGAAACACCATATATTTT.

This clonotype was detected only a few times. The gene calls are TRBV5-1 and TRBJ1-1; D may be TRBD1 (6 bases). V lost 0 bases and J lost 0, with 12 bases in between. Looked up from germline, CDR1 is SGHRS and CDR2 is YFSETQ. This CDR3 spans 16 amino acids. CDR3 amino acids: CASSLEWGRVNTEAFF. The CDR3 nucleotides read TGCGCCAGCAGCTTGGAGTGGGGGCGCGTGAACACTGAAGCTTTCTTT.

Regarding this clonotype: The missing conserved phenylalanine or tryptophan at the end of this CDR3 makes a read error likely. No DNA is shown, since the ends of the CDR3 on it are uncertain; the CDR3 is the one TCRdb lists. The chain combines TRBV10-1 with TRBJ2-2; the table calls TRBD1, which could not be checked here. Germline V gene lookup returns CDR1 WNHNN and CDR2 SYGVQD (reference sequence). The CDR3 numbers 15 amino acids, ends counted. The CDR3 is CASRDAGRKHRGAVC.

This clonotype was picked up a small number of times. The CDR3: CASSPMEGGKNIQYF. The CDR3 nucleotides read TGTGCCAGCAGCCCCATGGAAGGGGGCAAAAACATTCAGTACTTC. The V gene is TRBV4-2, the J gene TRBJ2-4, with D maybe TRBD1 (6 bases). The germline CDR1 and CDR2 sequences are LGHNA and YNFKEQ. The germline V and J ends were trimmed by 4 bases and 3 bases, with 13 bases remaining between them. The CDR3 is 15 residues long.

The rearrangement joins TRBV30 to TRBJ1-1; D call uncertain. The V and J ends lost 4 bases and 0 bases respectively, with 6 bases between them. From germline, CDR1 is GTSNPN and CDR2 SVGIG (reference sequence). The CDR3 extends over 12 amino acids. The CDR3 DNA reads as TGTGCCTGGATCACTATGAACACTGAAGCTTTCTTT. Its translation is CAWITMNTEAFF.

This chain uses TRBV5-1 with TRBJ1-2; D not resolved. In germline, CDR1 is SGHRS, CDR2 YFSETQ. The CDR3 consists of 16 residues. V lost 4 bases, J lost 0 bases, and 16 bases lay in between. The CDR3 DNA sequence: TGCGCCAGCAGCGTTTTGTGGAGGGAGTCTAACTATGGCTACACCTTC. Translation: CASSVLWRESNYGYTF. Full variable domain (rest looked up from reference TRBV5-1 and TRBJ1-2): KAGVTQTPRYLIKTRGQQVTLSCSPISGHRSVSWYQQTPGQGLQFLFEYFSETQRNKGNFPGRFSGRQFSNSRSEMNVSTLELGDSALYLCASSVLWRESNYGYTFGSGTRLTVV.

This clonotype occurred a few times. It may be a read error: a sequence one base away is much more abundant. V and J are TRBV7-3 and TRBJ2-3, with D tentatively TRBD2 (6 bases). Germline V gene sequence: CDR1 SGHTA, CDR2 FQGTGA. The CDR3 totals 17 residues. CDR3 coding DNA: TGTGCCAGCAGGAACCCGGGCGTAGGAGGCGGGGCAGATCCGCAGTATTTT. It translates to CASRNPGVGGGADPQYF.

Details on this clonotype: Just one base apart from a much larger clone, this may be a read error. The V call is TRBV18, the J call TRBJ1-3; 8 bases line up with TRBD1. There are 14 residues in the CDR3. Per the germline V gene, CDR1 is KGHSH and CDR2 is LQKENI. CDR3 sequence reads: CAGSGQGPGNTIYF. The CDR3 bases are TGTGCCGGCTCCGGACAGGGACCTGGAAACACCATATATTTT.

This clonotype showed up many times. The chain recombines TRBV20-1 with TRBJ2-4, with TRBD2 as a possible D gene (6 bases). CDR3 size: 13 residues. V was trimmed by 6 bases and J by 0 bases, leaving 9 bases between them. Germline V CDR1 and CDR2: DFQATT, SNEGSKA (reference sequence). The CDR3: CSAALAAKNIQYF. Written as DNA, the CDR3 is TGCAGTGCCGCACTAGCAGCCAAAAACATTCAGTACTTC.

This clonotype has ten or more counts. The V and J genes are TRBV29-1 and TRBJ2-1, with 9 bases aligning to TRBD1. This CDR3 contains 14 residues. With 8 bases clipped from V and 0 bases from J, the junction kept 5 bases outside the gene matches. From germline, CDR1 is SQVTM and CDR2 ANQGSEA. CDR3 sequence reads: CSTGTGSSYNEQFF. The CDR3 DNA is TGCAGCACTGGGACAGGGAGCTCCTACAATGAGCAGTTCTTC.

This clonotype has a handful of counts. V usage is TRBV12-3 or TRBV12-4 and J usage is TRBJ2-3; TRBD1 or TRBD2 may be the D gene (6 bases each). This CDR3 spans 15 amino acids. Trimming took off 3 bases at V and 1 base at J, with 11 bases between the two ends. CDR3 sequence (DNA): TGTGCCAGCAGTTTCTCGGGGGCGCGCACAGATACGCAGTATTTT. Translated, it gives CASSFSGARTDTQYF.

This clonotype was detected only a few times. A much larger clone is a single base away; this may be a read error. The rearrangement joins TRBV5-1 to TRBJ2-1; 10 nucleotides line up with TRBD2. This CDR3 has 12 residues. Germline values: CDR1 SGHRS, CDR2 YFSETQ. The CDR3 reads CASKREGNEHFF. In nucleotides, the CDR3 is TGCGCCAGTAAGCGGGAGGGCAATGAGCACTTCTTC.

This clonotype was detected ten times or more. The chain employs TRBV7-2 and TRBJ2-1, with 15 bases that match TRBD2. The CDR3 is 16 amino acids. Germline CDR1 and CDR2: SGHTA and FQGNSA. With V trimmed by 4 bases and J by 7 bases, 5 bases remained unmatched. CDR3 nucleotide sequence: TGTGCCAGCAGCTCGGGGACTAGCGGGAGGCCTAATGAGCAGTTCTTC. Translated: CASSSGTSGRPNEQFF.

There are many counts of this clonotype. This chain connects TRBV7-8 to TRBJ2-7; D is undetermined. V dropped 4 bases and J dropped 5 bases, with 12 bases sitting between them. Looked up from germline, CDR1 is SGHVS and CDR2 is FQNEAQ. The CDR3 loop spans 13 amino acids. DNA for the CDR3: TGTGCCAGCAGCTCCGGGCCCCGGAACGAGCAGTACTTC. This gives the protein CASSSGPRNEQYF.

The CDR3 sequence is CASSHPGTGTYEQYF. Here the CDR3 DNA reads TGTGCCAGCAGTCACCCCGGGACAGGGACCTACGAGCAGTACTTC. The chain couples TRBV6-1 to TRBJ2-7, with TRBD1 matching 9 bases. Germline CDR1 is MNHNS and CDR2 is SASEGT. V shed 5 bases, J shed 2 bases, and the junction held 7 bases outside the gene matches. The CDR3 is 15 residues long.

This rearrangement joins TRBV4-1 to TRBJ1-3, with D perhaps matching TRBD1 (5 bases). Germline V gene lookup returns CDR1 MGHRA and CDR2 YSYEKL. With 3 bases removed from V and 15 bases from J, the gap between germline ends came to 27 bases. CDR3 length: 16 residues. CDR3: CASSHSTASSGNATYF. The CDR3 DNA is TGCGCCAGCAGCCATTCGACAGCGAGCTCTGGAAACGCCACATATTTT.

This clonotype was seen many times. The chain joins TRBV27 to TRBJ2-7, with D unresolved. V lost 5 bases, J lost 6 bases, and 14 bases lay in between. The CDR3 extends over 13 amino acids. Germline V gene lookup returns CDR1 MNHEY and CDR2 SMNVEV (reference sequence). The DNA of the CDR3 is TGTGCCAGCAGTCACCCACTTCGAAGCGAGCAGTACTTC. It encodes CASSHPLRSEQYF.

Comment on this clonotype: A junction boundary mismatches the germline segment, possibly from a read error. The chain links TRBV11-2 to TRBJ2-5; the D is unclear. The CDR3 runs 13 residues. Germline assignment: CDR1 SGHAT and CDR2 FQNNGV. The CDR3 region has the DNA TGTGCCGGCAGCTCAGGCGCAGGAGAGACCCAGTACTTC. Translated: CAGSSGAGETQYF.

A remark on this clonotype: Relative to the germline gene, one junction end is altered; a read error may explain this. CDR3 sequence (DNA): TGCGCCAGCGGTGATCCAGATAATAGCAATCAGCCCCAGCATTTT. It specifies CASGDPDNSNQPQHF. The J gene is TRBJ1-5, the V gene TRBV10-2; D is unclear. Germline V gene lookup returns CDR1 WSHSY and CDR2 SAAADI. The length of the CDR3 is 15 residues.

This clonotype was seen a few times. The J gene is TRBJ2-7, the V gene TRBV28, with D uncertain. CDR1 MDHEN and CDR2 SYDVKM come from the germline V gene. Trimming took off 4 bases at V and 3 bases at J, with 16 bases between the two ends. This CDR3 contains 15 residues. The CDR3: CASSSPPAGNYEQYF. DNA for the CDR3: TGTGCCAGCAGTTCCCCGCCAGCTGGAAACTACGAGCAGTACTTC.

This clonotype has at least ten counts. The V and J genes are TRBV6-5 and TRBJ1-2; D ambiguous. Germline V gene data show CDR1 as MNHEY and CDR2 as SVGAGI. The CDR3 is 13 residues long. V lost 6 bases to trimming and J lost 5 bases, with 13 bases between them. The CDR3 DNA reads TGTGCCAGCAGGCCTCGCCCGGGGTATGGCTACACCTTC. Amino acid sequence: CASRPRPGYGYTF.